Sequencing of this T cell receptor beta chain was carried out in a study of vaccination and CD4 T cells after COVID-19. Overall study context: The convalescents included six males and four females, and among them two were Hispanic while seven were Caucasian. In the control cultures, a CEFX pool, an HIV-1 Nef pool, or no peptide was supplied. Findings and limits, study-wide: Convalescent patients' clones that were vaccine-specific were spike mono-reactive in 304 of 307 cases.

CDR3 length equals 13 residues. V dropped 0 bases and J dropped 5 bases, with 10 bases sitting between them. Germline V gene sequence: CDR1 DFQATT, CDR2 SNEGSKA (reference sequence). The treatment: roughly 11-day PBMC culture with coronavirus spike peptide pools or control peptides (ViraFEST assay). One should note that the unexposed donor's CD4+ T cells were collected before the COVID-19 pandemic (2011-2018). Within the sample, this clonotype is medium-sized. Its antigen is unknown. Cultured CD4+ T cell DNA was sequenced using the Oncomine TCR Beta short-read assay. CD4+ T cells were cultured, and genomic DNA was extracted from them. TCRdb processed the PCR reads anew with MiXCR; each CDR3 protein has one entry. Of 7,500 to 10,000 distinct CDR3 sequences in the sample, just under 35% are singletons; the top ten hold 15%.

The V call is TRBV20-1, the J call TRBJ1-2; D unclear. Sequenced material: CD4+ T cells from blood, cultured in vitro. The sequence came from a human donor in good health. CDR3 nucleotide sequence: TGCAGTGCTAGAGACTCGATCCGATATGGCTACACCTTC. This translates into CSARDSIRYGYTF.